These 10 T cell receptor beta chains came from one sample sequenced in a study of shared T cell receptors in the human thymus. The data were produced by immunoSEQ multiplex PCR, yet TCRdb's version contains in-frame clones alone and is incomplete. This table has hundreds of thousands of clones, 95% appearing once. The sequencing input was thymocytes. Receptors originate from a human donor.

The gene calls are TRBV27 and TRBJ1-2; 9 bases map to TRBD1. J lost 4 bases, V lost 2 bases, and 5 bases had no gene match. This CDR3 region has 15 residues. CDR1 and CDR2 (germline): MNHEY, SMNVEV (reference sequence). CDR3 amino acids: CASSLTGGRSYGYTF. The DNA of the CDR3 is TGTGCCAGCAGTTTAACAGGGGGCCGATCCTATGGCTACACCTTC.

This CDR3 is CASGTTSGSSYEQFF. DNA for the CDR3: TGTGCTAGTGGAACGACTAGCGGGAGCAGCTATGAGCAGTTCTTC. The chain joins TRBV12-5 to TRBJ2-1; 12 bases are shared with TRBD2. The CDR3 is 15 residues long. V was pared by 6 bases and J by 8 bases, with 8 bases of the junction left unmatched. Germline V gives CDR1 LGHNT, CDR2 FRNRAP. The variable domain in full, with the rest retrieved from reference TRBV12-5 and TRBJ2-1, is DARVTQTPRHKVTEMGQEVTMRCQPILGHNTVFWYRQTMMQGLELLAYFRNRAPLDDSGMPKDRFSAEMPDATLATLKIQPSEPRDSAVYFCASGTTSGSSYEQFFGPGTRLTVL.

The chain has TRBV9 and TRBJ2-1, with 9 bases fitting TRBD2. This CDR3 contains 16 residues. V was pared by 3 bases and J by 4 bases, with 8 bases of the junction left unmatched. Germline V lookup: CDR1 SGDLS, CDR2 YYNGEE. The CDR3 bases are TGTGCCAGCAGCGGATCGACTAGCGGACTTTACAATGAGCAGTTCTTC. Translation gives CASSGSTSGLYNEQFF.

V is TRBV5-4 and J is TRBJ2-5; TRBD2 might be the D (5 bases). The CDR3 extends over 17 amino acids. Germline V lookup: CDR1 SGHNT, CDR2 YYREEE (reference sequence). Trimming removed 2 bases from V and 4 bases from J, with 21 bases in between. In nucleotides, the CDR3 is TGTGCCAGCAGCTTACCGGGCCCCCCTAAAGAGGGAGAGACCCAGTACTTC. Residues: CASSLPGPPKEGETQYF.

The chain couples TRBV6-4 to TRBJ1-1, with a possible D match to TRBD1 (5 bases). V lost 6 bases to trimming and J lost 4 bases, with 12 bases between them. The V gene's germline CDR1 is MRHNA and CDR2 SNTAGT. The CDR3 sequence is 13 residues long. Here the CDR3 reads CASSDERGTEAFF. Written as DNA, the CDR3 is TGTGCCAGCAGCGACGAAAGGGGCACTGAAGCTTTCTTT.

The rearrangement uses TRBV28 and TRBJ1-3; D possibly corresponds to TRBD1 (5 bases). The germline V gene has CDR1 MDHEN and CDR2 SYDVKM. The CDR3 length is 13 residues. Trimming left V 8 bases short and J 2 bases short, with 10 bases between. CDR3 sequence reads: CASLRETGNTIYF. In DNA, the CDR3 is TGTGCCAGCCTCAGGGAAACTGGAAACACCATATATTTT.

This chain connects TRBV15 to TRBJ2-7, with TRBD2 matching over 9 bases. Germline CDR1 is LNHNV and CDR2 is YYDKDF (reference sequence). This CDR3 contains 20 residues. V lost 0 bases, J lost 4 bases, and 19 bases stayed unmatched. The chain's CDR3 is CATSRDMYRCNSGGPYEQYF. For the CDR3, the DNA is TGTGCCACCAGCAGAGATATGTACCGTTGCAATAGCGGGGGTCCGTACGAGCAGTACTTC.

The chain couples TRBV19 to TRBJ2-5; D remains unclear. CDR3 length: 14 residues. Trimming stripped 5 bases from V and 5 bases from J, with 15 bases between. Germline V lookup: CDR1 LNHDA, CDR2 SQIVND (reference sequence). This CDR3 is CASSEVRSTETQYF. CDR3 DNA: TGTGCCAGTAGTGAGGTCAGGAGTACGGAGACCCAGTACTTC.

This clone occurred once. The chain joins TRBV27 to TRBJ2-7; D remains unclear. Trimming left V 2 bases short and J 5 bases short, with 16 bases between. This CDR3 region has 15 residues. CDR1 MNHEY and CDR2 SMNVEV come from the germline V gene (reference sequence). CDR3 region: CASSLRAAPLDEQYF. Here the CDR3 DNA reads TGTGCCAGCAGTTTACGGGCGGCCCCCTTGGACGAGCAGTACTTC.

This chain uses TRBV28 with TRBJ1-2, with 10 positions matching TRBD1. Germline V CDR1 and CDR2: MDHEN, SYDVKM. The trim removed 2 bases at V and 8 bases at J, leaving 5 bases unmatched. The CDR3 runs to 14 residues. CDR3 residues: CASSLEGQGSGYTF. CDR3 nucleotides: TGTGCCAGCAGTTTAGAGGGACAGGGGAGCGGCTACACCTTC.